The present T cell receptor beta chain was sequenced within a study of shared clonotypes between healthy human individuals (TCRdb year 2020). At the level of the whole study: The cohort included three men and two women between 18 and 49 years of age. The study deeply sequenced blood TCR repertoires of five healthy adults to estimate repertoire size and the extent of clonotype sharing between individuals. Different laboratories and diverse techniques were used to prepare libraries and sequence TCR repertoires, to increase sequencing depth and limit assay-specific biases. For each donor, CD4 naive and CD4 memory were each given three plates, CD8 naive was given two plates, and CD8 memory was given one plate. Between about 0.85 and 9.5 billion PBMCs per donor were obtained by leukapheresis.

CD8 naive samples were CD45RO-negative cells positively selected for CCR7, giving a CD45RA+CCR7+ population that excluded TemRA cells. Donors were healthy HIV-negative adults with no recently reported acute infections or vaccinations. Every donor was a Caucasian adult living in Nashville, Tennessee, USA. Blood was collected by leukapheresis, and PBMCs were isolated by Ficoll-Histopaque density gradient centrifugation and then cryopreserved in liquid nitrogen vapor phase. Analytical flow cytometry was used to check the purity and quantity of every magnetically sorted T cell population. Genomic DNA was isolated from every sorted fraction and measured by UV absorbance on a Nanodrop 2000c. This clone was seen a single time. Its target antigen remains unknown. No base quality values were provided; no much bigger clone lies one nucleotide off. Using the deep immunoSEQ assay, multiplex PCR amplified TCR CDR3 regions from genomic DNA. Extracted genomic DNA from each cell subset was distributed evenly across all wells of several immunoSEQ 96-well plates, and each plate was treated as a replicate. For sorted subsets, each replicate PCR was loaded with approximately 0.2 ug genomic DNA, equivalent to roughly 30,000 T cell genomes. The purified libraries were quantified using a Qubit 3.0 fluorometer, sized with a Bioanalyzer 2100, and then quantified again using the KAPA Library Quantification kit. A separate single-read 150-cycle Illumina NextSeq 550 flow cell was used to sequence each immunoSEQ 96-well plate. As for how the authors treated the data: Because only junctional sequences without quality scores were contained in the immunoSEQ output, filtering matching that applied to full-length reads could not be performed. To assign V/J genes and CDR3, sequences were annotated using PyIR, a Python wrapper for IgBLAST v1.9, with IMGT germline references. Any read was removed if the V/J assignment was weak (E-value above 1e-6), the CDR3 was missing, or the read contained stop codons, out-of-frame junctions, or ambiguous translated residues. V3J clonotypes were defined by identical inferred V gene, J gene, and CDR3 amino acid sequence. The percentage overlap between two repertoires was calculated by dividing the number of shared unique clonotypes by the size of the smaller repertoire. Three approaches were used to assess repertoire richness: RTK rarefaction, the Chao1 estimator, and Recon v2.1 estimates of unobserved clonotypes. OLGA was used to compute generation probabilities for all TCRbeta clonotypes that the gDNA method yielded from a handful of donors. TCRdb retrieved this table from immuneACCESS and kept in-frame rearrangements only. Not all clones are present; in checked studies, unresolved V genes account for under half, and no reason is known for the remainder. The V and J calls and the clone size are those of that table, but D and trimming were determined from the DNA. This sample gives 2 million to 2.5 million clones in total; approximately 94% of them show up just once. The leading ten clones occupy 1.7% of the sample.

Reading the germline V gene (reference sequence) gives CDR1 MNHEY and CDR2 SMNVEV. Germline trimming: 2 bases from V, 6 bases from J; junction bases outside gene matches: 5. Measured from the cysteine to the phenylalanine, the CDR3 is 15 residues long. The retained sequence is limited to the CDR3, 45 bases, with the frame set at the first base. The study at large found these results: Estimated clonotype richness was generally larger for naive than for memory subsets. Pairwise subsampling indicated that sequencing depth was expected to affect the degree of clonotype sharing among donors. Sampling was limited to blood, and TCR repertoires in tissue likely differ from TCR repertoires in blood. Across a few donors, around 5% of naive CD4, roughly 3.4% of naive CD8, under 2.5% of memory CD4, and approximately 0.4% of memory CD8 clonotypes were shared. Clonotypes shared by all four sorted-subset donors showed higher generation probabilities than non-shared clonotypes. Because the study included only a small number of donors, the genetic and exposure-history diversity represented was limited. Rarefaction of sorted-subset datasets indicated incomplete sequencing despite the large sequencing depth.

In this chain, TRBV27 is recombined with TRBJ2-1, and TRBD1 matches 9 of the central bases. The sample taken for sequencing was naive CD8+ T cells from PBMCs. Explained via the paper, the cell subset or site label denotes: CD45RA+CCR7+. The TCR sequence derives from a young man in good health. Some clones in this sample may be carry-over from other donors' samples. Read as DNA, the sequence is TGTGCCAGCAGTTTACTGACAGGGGGTCCCAATGAGCAGTTCTTC. This gives the protein CASSLLTGGPNEQFF.